This TCR beta chain is from a study of low-dose radiotherapy and immunotherapy resistance in tumors. Stated time point: before trial treatment. This clonotype has a handful of counts. First-strand cDNA used TRAV- and TRBV-specific primers, covering alpha and beta chains. TCR amplification involved 20 PCR cycles with a constant-region primer and V-primer adapter. From the reads, TCRdb called clonotypes with MiXCR, one entry per CDR3 protein. The data show some 85,000 distinct CDR3 sequences, around 18% seen once. This CDR3 is built from 14 residues. Germline assignment: CDR1 MNHNY and CDR2 SVGAGI (reference sequence). Between the trimmed V and J ends, which lost 2 bases and 5 bases, there was a span of 12 bases.

The clonotype originates from a male donor with prostate cancer. The chain carries TRBV6-6 and TRBJ1-2; D gene unclear. The sample was PBMCs, taken before treatment. DNA of the CDR3: TGTGCCAGCAGTTACCCGGCAGAATCTTATGGCTACACCTTC. Amino acids: CASSYPAESYGYTF.